This T cell receptor (beta chain) was found in a study of shared clonotypes between healthy human individuals. This clone was counted a single time. The assay was run at deep level. As originally analysed: ImmunoSEQ yielded junction-only sequences lacking quality scores, so filtering differed. Clones were read by immunoSEQ multiplex PCR, and TCRdb kept only the in-frame ones, dropping some. D and trimming were read from the DNA, whereas the V and J calls and clone size are those reported in that table. Here the sample spans around 1.1 million clones, 75% to 85% being singletons. This sequence originates from a man aged 18 to 29 in good health. Some clones in this sample may be carry-over from other donors' samples. Sequencing input: memory CD4+ T cells from PBMCs. Subset meaning: CD45RA-negative fraction.

The CDR3 coding sequence is TGTGCCAGTAGTGCAGGACAGGGGCGTACTCAGCCCCAGCATTTT. Protein sequence: CASSAGQGRTQPQHF. The gene calls are TRBV19 and TRBJ1-5, with 9 bases fitting TRBD1. Germline CDR1 reads LNHDA; CDR2 reads SQIVND (reference sequence). V was clipped by 5 bases and J by 6 bases; unmatched bases: 8. The CDR3 totals 15 residues.